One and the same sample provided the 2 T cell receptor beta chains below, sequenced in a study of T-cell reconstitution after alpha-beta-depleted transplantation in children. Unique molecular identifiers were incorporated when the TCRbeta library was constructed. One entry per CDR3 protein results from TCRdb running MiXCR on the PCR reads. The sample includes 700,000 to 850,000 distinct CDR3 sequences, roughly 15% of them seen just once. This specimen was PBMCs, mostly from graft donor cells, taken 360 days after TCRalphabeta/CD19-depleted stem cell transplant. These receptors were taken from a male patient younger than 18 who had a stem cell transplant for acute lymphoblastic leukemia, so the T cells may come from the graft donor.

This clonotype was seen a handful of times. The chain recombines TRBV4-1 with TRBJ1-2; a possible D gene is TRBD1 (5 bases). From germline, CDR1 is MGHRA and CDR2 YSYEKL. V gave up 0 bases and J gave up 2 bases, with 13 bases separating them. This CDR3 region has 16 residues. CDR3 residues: CASSQEKLGENYGYTF. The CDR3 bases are TGCGCCAGCAGCCAAGAGAAACTAGGGGAGAACTATGGCTACACCTTC.

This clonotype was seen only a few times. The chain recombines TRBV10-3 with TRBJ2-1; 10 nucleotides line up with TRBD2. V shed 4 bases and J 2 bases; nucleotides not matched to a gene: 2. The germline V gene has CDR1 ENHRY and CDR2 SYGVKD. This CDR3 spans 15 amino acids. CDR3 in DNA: TGTGCCATCAGTGCCGGACTAGCGGCCTACAATGAGCAGTTCTTC. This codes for CAISAGLAAYNEQFF.